The following is a T cell receptor beta chain sequence with its context. This sample is drawn from a study of identical twins. TCRdb analysed the 5' RACE reads with MiXCR anew, one entry per CDR3 protein. Of about 470,000 distinct CDR3 sequences in the sample, approximately 24% are singletons; the top ten hold 2.9%. Trimming left V 4 bases short and J 6 bases short, with 16 bases between. CDR1 is SQVTM, CDR2 ANQGSEA, per germline. The CDR3 extends over 13 amino acids. The sample was also linked to a second study, of T cells expressing NK-cell markers.

This sequence was found in a woman between 18 and 29 years old in good health. The sample taken for sequencing was CD4+ T cells sorted from blood. The V call is TRBV29-1, the J call TRBJ2-7, with D uncertain. The CDR3 region has the DNA TGCAGCGTTGTCCGTGGCGTCTCGTCCGAGCAGTACTTC. Amino acid sequence: CSVVRGVSSEQYF.